This T cell receptor beta chain was sequenced for a study of regulatory T cells in long-lasting Graves disease. Library construction for TCR beta used iRepertoire HTBI primers and Arm-PCR of CDR3 regions. TCRdb called the multiplex PCR reads again in MiXCR, with one record for every CDR3 protein. In the table there are approximately 350,000 distinct CDR3 sequences, under 20% of which are singletons. Time point here: newly diagnosed GD, antithyroid drugs for less than 3 months. PBMC-extracted RNA yielded the TCR library. Graves' disease diagnosis used American Thyroid Association guidelines. This clonotype was observed many times. V was trimmed by 7 bases and J by 1 base, leaving 13 bases between them. Per germline, CDR1 MNHEY and CDR2 SMNVEV (reference sequence). The CDR3 has 14 amino acids. These data are also associated with another study on T cells in Graves' hyperthyroidism and ophthalmopathy. From that paper: When the TCR CDR3 underwent first-round RT-PCR, the HTBI primer set was used.

The chain couples TRBV27 to TRBJ1-1; D remains ambiguous. The receptor's source is a woman younger than 35 with Graves disease. The sequenced sample was peripheral blood mononuclear cells (PBMCs), obtained at new diagnosis, from a patient treated with antithyroid drugs. The CDR3 region has the DNA TGTGCCAGCACTTTGATGGTCAGGAACACTGAAGCTTTCTTT. This codes for CASTLMVRNTEAFF.